This T cell receptor beta chain comes out of a study of T-cell memory formation after mild COVID-19. Study-wide points: CD4/CD8 balance characterized clones contracting day 15 to 85, and CD4+ skew characterized later expanders.

This clonotype was seen a handful of times. What it recognizes is unknown. With 3 bases clipped from V and 3 bases from J, the junction kept 5 bases outside the gene matches. The CDR3 length is 15 residues. TCRdb re-analysed the 5' RACE reads in MiXCR, keeping a single row per CDR3 protein. The sample yields around 470,000 distinct CDR3 sequences, around 20% seen once. The sequencing sample was made of PBMCs or a T cell subset sorted from them (not recorded which). This receptor was identified in an adult woman who had mild COVID-19 (a few samples of this study predate the infection). Cell type and time point are not known. The chain links TRBV12-3 or TRBV12-4 to TRBJ1-5, with 7 bases matching TRBD1. This CDR3 is CASSLSQGDNQPQHF. CDR3 coding DNA: TGTGCCAGCAGTTTGAGCCAGGGGGACAATCAGCCCCAGCATTTT.